This T cell receptor beta chain was captured by sequencing in a study of OX40 agonist ivuxolimab in advanced cancers. Overall study context: Melanoma, hepatocellular carcinoma, head and neck or renal cell cancer occurred in dose-escalation patients.

Profiled with immunoSEQ multiplex PCR; TCRdb holds only in-frame clones, not every one. Among about 68,000 clones listed, approximately 90% were seen once. Germline V gene sequence: CDR1 GTSNPN, CDR2 SVGIG (reference sequence). V lost 2 bases to trimming and J lost 4 bases, with 17 bases between them. The CDR3 consists of 15 residues. The source of this sequence is an adult with an advanced solid tumor such as melanoma, head and neck, liver or kidney cancer. Sequencing was performed on CD4+ or CD8+ T cells sorted from blood, taken in a trial of the OX40 agonist ivuxolimab. The chain combines TRBV30 with TRBJ1-2, with a tentative D call TRBD1 (5 bases). The CDR3 reads CAWSYLAGGSYGYTF. DNA for the CDR3: TGTGCCTGGAGTTATCTTGCTGGGGGAAGCTATGGCTACACCTTC.